One and the same sample provided the 29 T cell receptor beta chains below, sequenced in a study of OX40 agonist ivuxolimab in advanced cancers. Library construction relied on the immunoSEQ multiplex PCR assay. The clones in this table, taken by TCRdb from immuneACCESS, are in-frame only. Not every clone is retained; where verified, under half of the shortfall comes from an unresolved V gene, and the cause of the rest is unknown. This sample holds around 50,000 clones; roughly 85% were observed only once. The ten biggest clones cover over 6.5% of the sample. Sequencing was performed on CD4+ or CD8+ T cells sorted from blood, taken in a trial of the OX40 agonist ivuxolimab. The receptors here all came from an adult with an advanced solid tumor such as melanoma, head and neck, liver or kidney cancer.

This clone occurred a few times. This sequence joins TRBV6-1 and TRBJ2-7; 7 bases fit TRBD1. Unmatched junction bases numbered 3, after V lost 4 bases and J lost 6 bases. Germline CDR1 MNHNS, CDR2 SASEGT. CDR3 size: 12 residues. The CDR3 bases are TGTGCCAGCAGTGTACAGGGGTTCGAGCAGTACTTC. Its translation: CASSVQGFEQYF.

This chain connects TRBV18 to TRBJ2-7; D not resolved. From germline, CDR1 is KGHSH and CDR2 LQKENI. This CDR3 is built from 14 residues. V lost 1 base, J lost 3 bases, and 10 bases lay in between. The CDR3 nucleotides are TGTGCCAGCTCACCACTTGGGCGGAACTACGAGCAGTACTTC. Protein product: CASSPLGRNYEQYF.

This chain uses TRBV11-1 with TRBJ2-7; no firm D call. The CDR3 extends over 15 amino acids. Germline CDR1 reads SGHAT; CDR2 reads FQDESV (reference sequence). The germline V and J ends were trimmed by 4 bases and 0 bases, with 13 bases remaining between them. The CDR3 spells CASSSLGDPSYEQYF. The CDR3 DNA follows: TGTGCCAGCAGCTCCCTCGGCGACCCCTCCTACGAGCAGTACTTC.

The chain combines TRBV4-3 with TRBJ2-7, with no clear D. The CDR3 sequence is 15 residues long. V lost 1 base, J lost 0 bases, and 10 bases lay in between. CDR1 and CDR2 (germline): LGHNA, YSLEER. The CDR3: CASSQVARSSYEQYF. Here the CDR3 DNA reads TGCGCCAGCAGCCAAGTTGCCAGGAGCTCCTACGAGCAGTACTTC.

Written as DNA, the CDR3 is TGTGCCAGCAGCTTCTCGCTAGCTCAGGAGCAGTACTTC. Translated: CASSFSLAQEQYF. The chain is built from TRBV7-9 and TRBJ2-7, with D perhaps TRBD2 (5 bases). Germline V gene lookup returns CDR1 SEHNR and CDR2 FQNEAQ (reference sequence). V was clipped by 3 bases and J by 7 bases, with 13 bases between them. The CDR3 runs to 13 residues.

This chain uses TRBV11-3 with TRBJ1-2, with TRBD1 identical over 8 bases. Germline lookup yields CDR1 SGHNT and CDR2 YENEEA. V lost 5 bases to trimming and J lost 7 bases; unmatched junction nucleotides: 12. The CDR3 length is 15 residues. The CDR3 protein is CASSPTRQGAGGYTF. For the CDR3, the DNA is TGTGCCAGCAGCCCAACCAGGCAGGGGGCGGGTGGCTACACCTTC.

The chain employs TRBV5-1 and TRBJ2-7, with TRBD1 matching over 8 bases. The ends lost 2 bases at V and 2 bases at J; junction bases unmatched: 15. Germline loops: CDR1 SGHRS, CDR2 YFSETQ. The CDR3 has 18 residues. This CDR3 is CASSFHTTGTGYPYEQYF. CDR3 coding DNA: TGCGCCAGCAGCTTCCACACCACCGGGACAGGTTACCCCTACGAGCAGTACTTC.

V usage is TRBV29-1 and J usage is TRBJ2-7; D might be TRBD2 (6 bases). V lost 6 bases and J lost 0, with 12 bases in between. This CDR3 is built from 13 residues. The germline V gene encodes CDR1 SQVTM and CDR2 ANQGSEA. The chain's CDR3 is CSVGTGSSYEQYF. CDR3 nucleotides: TGCAGCGTCGGGACTGGGAGCTCCTACGAGCAGTACTTC.

V gene TRBV5-5 combines with J gene TRBJ1-5; 8 bases are shared with TRBD1. V shed 0 bases and J 7 bases; nucleotides not matched to a gene: 6. Germline loops: CDR1 SGHKS, CDR2 YYEKEE (reference sequence). This CDR3 has 15 residues. The CDR3 here is CASSLDAGGGQPQHF. The CDR3 nucleotides are TGTGCCAGCAGCTTGGATGCAGGGGGCGGACAGCCCCAGCATTTT. The entire variable domain, with the rest obtained from reference TRBV5-5 and TRBJ1-5, is as follows: DAGVTQSPTHLIKTRGQQVTLRCSPISGHKSVSWYQQVLGQGPQFIFQYYEKEERGRGNFPDRFSARQFPNYSSELNVNALLLGDSALYLCASSLDAGGGQPQHFGDGTRLSIL.

This chain joins TRBV10-1 and TRBJ2-2; TRBD1 is a possible D gene (5 bases). This CDR3 has 18 residues. With 3 bases removed from V and 1 base from J, the gap between germline ends came to 18 bases. Looked up from germline, CDR1 is WNHNN and CDR2 is SYGVQD (reference sequence). The CDR3: CASSDRGRQGRNTGELFF. The CDR3 DNA sequence: TGCGCCAGCAGTGATAGGGGCCGCCAGGGTAGGAACACCGGGGAGCTGTTTTTT.

The V gene is TRBV4-1, the J gene TRBJ2-5; 7 nucleotides match TRBD1. The CDR3 has 14 residues. Germline lookup yields CDR1 MGHRA and CDR2 YSYEKL. The junction had 2 bases not matched to a gene; V was cut back by 2 bases and J by 2 bases. The CDR3 loop reads CASSQPGQQETQYF. CDR3 coding DNA: TGCGCCAGCAGCCAACCGGGACAGCAAGAGACCCAGTACTTC.

This rearrangement joins TRBV18 to TRBJ2-3; 7 bases agree with TRBD1. Germline CDR1 KGHSH, CDR2 LQKENI. CDR3 length: 13 residues. V lost 5 bases and J lost 3; bases outside the gene matches: 2. The CDR3 nucleotides read TGTGCCAGCTCAGGGGGACAGACAGATACGCAGTATTTT. This sequence encodes CASSGGQTDTQYF.

The rearrangement uses TRBV30 and TRBJ2-7; D not resolved. Germline loops: CDR1 GTSNPN, CDR2 SVGIG (reference sequence). V was clipped by 4 bases and J by 3 bases, with 13 bases between them. CDR3 size: 13 residues. The CDR3 reads CAWTRGLNYEQYF. The CDR3 DNA sequence: TGTGCCTGGACCCGCGGCTTAAACTACGAGCAGTACTTC.

V is TRBV9 and J is TRBJ2-7, with D perhaps matching TRBD2 (5 bases). Germline loops: CDR1 SGDLS, CDR2 YYNGEE. The V end lost 4 bases, the J end lost 1 base, and 15 bases lay between the germline ends. The CDR3 is 15 residues long. CDR3 residues: CASSPSTGESYEQYF. The CDR3 region has the DNA TGTGCCAGCAGCCCCAGTACCGGGGAGTCCTACGAGCAGTACTTC.

J is TRBJ1-6 and V is TRBV30, with D uncertain. V dropped 1 base and J dropped 6 bases, with 4 bases sitting between them. CDR1 GTSNPN and CDR2 SVGIG come from the germline V gene (reference sequence). This CDR3 is built from 12 residues. CDR3 protein: CAWSAFNSPLHF. CDR3 DNA sequence: TGTGCCTGGAGTGCTTTTAATTCACCCCTCCACTTT.

The chain has TRBV29-1 and TRBJ1-5, with a possible D match to TRBD1 (5 bases). The V end lost 5 bases, the J end lost 1 base, and 9 bases lay between the germline ends. Germline V lookup: CDR1 SQVTM, CDR2 ANQGSEA. This CDR3 is 13 amino acids long. The CDR3 sequence is CSVSGDSNQPQHF. CDR3 bases: TGCAGCGTTTCTGGGGACAGCAATCAGCCCCAGCATTTT.

V is TRBV6-6 and J is TRBJ1-2; no definite D call. Trimming shortened V by 4 bases and J by 7 bases, and 13 bases separated the two germline ends. Germline V gene sequence: CDR1 MNHNY, CDR2 SVGAGI (reference sequence). The CDR3 length is 13 residues. The CDR3 DNA follows: TGTGCCAGCAGTTCCCTGGGCGAGGGTGGCTACACCTTC. Its protein is CASSSLGEGGYTF.

The gene calls are TRBV7-9 and TRBJ2-7; D gene uncertain. Per germline, CDR1 SEHNR and CDR2 FQNEAQ (reference sequence). The CDR3 consists of 14 residues. V lost 2 bases, J lost 0 bases, and 8 bases lay in between. The CDR3 DNA follows: TGTGCCAGCAGCTTATCTGCGTCCTCCTACGAGCAGTACTTC. Translation: CASSLSASSYEQYF.

The rearrangement links TRBV11-2 to TRBJ1-1, with D uncertain. Germline values: CDR1 SGHAT, CDR2 FQNNGV. The V end lost 3 bases, the J end lost 3 bases, and 8 bases lay between the germline ends. The CDR3 spans 13 residues. The chain's CDR3 is CASSFGSDTEAFF. CDR3 DNA sequence: TGTGCCAGCAGCTTCGGAAGCGACACTGAAGCTTTCTTT.

In its sample, this clone was seen a few times. This chain joins TRBV5-4 and TRBJ2-7; D is ambiguous. The ends were cut back, 4 bases at V and 4 bases at J, with 12 bases in the middle. Looked up from germline, CDR1 is SGHNT and CDR2 is YYREEE (reference sequence). The CDR3 runs 13 residues. CDR3 region: CASSQSMAYEQYF. CDR3 DNA sequence: TGTGCCAGCAGCCAGTCCATGGCGTACGAGCAGTACTTC.

The V gene is TRBV15, the J gene TRBJ2-7, with D maybe TRBD2 (5 bases). The germline gives CDR1 LNHNV, CDR2 YYDKDF (reference sequence). CDR3 length: 13 residues. The V gene lost 1 base and the J gene lost 7 bases, with 11 bases spanning the gap. DNA for the CDR3: TGTGCCACCAGCAGAGGTGCGGGCTGGGAGCAGTACTTC. This gives the protein CATSRGAGWEQYF. The variable domain in full, completed from reference TRBV15 and TRBJ2-7, reads DAMVIQNPRYQVTQFGKPVTLSCSQTLNHNVMYWYQQKSSQAPKLLFHYYDKDFNNEADTPDNFQSRRPNTSFCFLDIRSPGLGDTAMYLCATSRGAGWEQYFGPGTRLTVT.

The chain has TRBV19 and TRBJ1-5, with 9 bases identical to TRBD1. CDR1 and CDR2 from the germline V gene are LNHDA and SQIVND (reference sequence). J was trimmed by 9 bases and V by 11 bases; bases with no gene match: 11. The length of the CDR3 is 13 residues. The CDR3 nucleotides are TGTGCCTCCGACAGGGGGGACCTTTCGCCCCAGCATTTT. This encodes CASDRGDLSPQHF.

V and J are TRBV2 and TRBJ2-1; D is perhaps TRBD1 or TRBD2 (5 bases each). Trimming cost V 8 bases and J 4 bases, with 12 bases left between them. CDR1 and CDR2 from the germline V gene are SNHLY and FYNNEI. This CDR3 region has 13 residues. DNA for the CDR3: TGTGCCAGCTCCGGGACCGGGTACAATGAGCAGTTCTTC. Translating gives CASSGTGYNEQFF.

The chain employs TRBV7-2 and TRBJ2-7; 7 positions match TRBD1. The V gene end was trimmed by 4 bases and the J gene end by 2 bases; junction bases not matched to a gene: 8. CDR3 length equals 15 residues. The germline V gene encodes CDR1 SGHTA and CDR2 FQGNSA. The CDR3 sequence is CASSSVTGATYEQYF. CDR3 nucleotides: TGTGCCAGCAGCTCAGTTACAGGGGCCACCTACGAGCAGTACTTC.

This rearrangement joins TRBV4-3 to TRBJ2-7; D might be TRBD1 (6 bases). Germline CDR1 LGHNA, CDR2 YSLEER. This CDR3 has 14 amino acids. The ends were cut back, 0 bases at V and 6 bases at J, with 12 bases in the middle. The CDR3 loop is CASSQDHKGVEQYF. The DNA for the CDR3 is TGCGCCAGCAGCCAAGATCACAAGGGGGTCGAGCAGTACTTC.

With regard to this clone: Relative to the germline gene, one junction end is altered; a read error may explain this. V and J are TRBV7-9 and TRBJ2-1; possibly TRBD2 for D (5 bases). CDR3 length: 16 residues. Germline CDR1 SEHNR, CDR2 FQNEAQ (reference sequence). This chain's CDR3 is CASSYMSLASNNEQFF. The CDR3, as DNA: TGTGCCAGCAGCTATATGAGTCTAGCCTCCAACAATGAGCAGTTCTTC. Based on the CDR3 plus reference TRBV7-9 and TRBJ2-1, the full variable domain is DTGVSQNPRHKITKRGQNVTFRCDPISEHNRLYWYRQTLGQGPEFLTYFQNEAQLEKSRLLSDRFSAERPKGSFSTLEIQRTEQGDSAMYLCASSYMSLASNNEQFFGPGTRLTVL.

This chain links TRBV7-9 with TRBJ1-6, with a tentative D call TRBD1 (6 bases). Germline CDR1 is SEHNR and CDR2 is FQNEAQ (reference sequence). Trimming stripped 2 bases from V and 8 bases from J, with 13 bases between. The CDR3 sequence is 15 residues long. This CDR3 is CASSLRGGLDSPLHF. Written as DNA, the CDR3 is TGTGCCAGCAGCTTAAGGGGGGGCTTGGATTCACCCCTCCACTTT.

J is TRBJ2-3 and V is TRBV5-8; D may be TRBD2 (5 bases). Germline values: CDR1 SGHTS, CDR2 YDEGEE. The CDR3 length is 14 residues. V lost 4 bases to trimming and J lost 6 bases, with 15 bases between them. CDR3 in amino acids: CASSPWTLEDTQYF. DNA for the CDR3: TGTGCCAGCAGCCCTTGGACTCTGGAGGATACGCAGTATTTT.

V and J are TRBV19 and TRBJ1-4, with D perhaps matching TRBD1 (5 bases). CDR1 is LNHDA, CDR2 SQIVND, per germline (reference sequence). The CDR3 runs to 15 residues. The germline V and J ends were trimmed by 6 bases and 0 bases, with 11 bases remaining between them. CDR3 DNA: TGTGCCAGTAGCTGGGACTTTGCAACTAATGAAAAACTGTTTTTT. Protein: CASSWDFATNEKLFF.